This TCR beta chain was captured in a study of blood T cell repertoires in COVID-19 (dated by TCRdb to 2020 to 2022). About the full investigation: Samples from collaborators originated in the United States, Italy and Spain and spanned both the acute and convalescent phases of COVID-19. The prospective study material was composed of cDNA or gDNA derived from T cells, B-cell-depleted T cells, or PBMCs. Deeply sampled blood TCRbeta repertoires from subjects exposed to, actively infected with, or recovered from COVID-19 were included in the dataset. The repertoires were released in a freely available public database intended as a resource for research on the immune response to SARS-CoV-2. The samples were drawn from two sources: the first 160 participants of the ongoing ImmuneRACE study, and 1,200 or so subjects contributed by 6 global collaborators. A de-identified subject ID, COVID-19 status, age in years and sex were almost always included in the sample metadata. Where HLA class I and class II types were available, the types were taken from metadata supplied by the sample provider, not from assay-based typing.

A note on this clone: Its specific antigen is unknown. Nothing much larger sits one base from this clone, and base qualities are not available.

Participants in the prospective study were aged about 18 to 89 years, lived in some 24 United States geographic areas, and enrolled through a virtual design. Cohort assignment in the prospective study relied on participant-reported clinical history from a screening survey and a study questionnaire. In the prospective study, whole blood, serum and a nasopharyngeal or oropharyngeal swab were collected from each participant by mobile phlebotomists. Prospective study participants could optionally give additional blood draws and questionnaires over an approximately two-month period. Prospective study blood samples were shipped either frozen or at room temperature before DNA extraction. The immunoSEQ Assay, a bias-controlled multiplex PCR, was used to amplify TCRbeta CDR3 regions from genomic DNA. In the authors' own workflow: The number of nucleated cells in each sample was estimated by amplification of reference gene primers within the assay. To quantify the absolute abundance of each unique TCRbeta CDR3 rearrangement, sequence reads were collapsed and filtered. For each sample, productive Simpson clonality was calculated as the square root of Simpson's diversity index across productive rearrangements. TCRdb limited this immuneACCESS table to in-frame rearrangements with V and J called. A share of clones is missing; checked studies link under half to unresolved V genes, and the rest is unexplained. The V and J calls and the clone size are those of that table, but D and trimming were determined from the DNA. Here the sample has fewer than 300,000 clones; roughly 93% occur a single time. The ten largest clones capture about 2% of the sample.

CDR1 and CDR2, looked up from the germline V gene (reference sequence), are SGHKS and YYEKEE. V loses 3 bases at its end and J loses 4 bases; junction bases beyond the gene matches: 14. The CDR3, from cysteine to phenylalanine, totals 17 residues. Kept here is only the CDR3 DNA, which spans 51 bases and is read in frame from base 1. General study outcomes and caveats: Clinical and demographic metadata were provided uncurated, with the amount varying by source and participant.

This TCR derives from a woman between 35 and 50 years old with acute COVID-19. Material: PBMCs or T cells enriched from blood (not recorded which). Rearrangement joined TRBV5-5 to TRBJ2-3, with 7 bases matching TRBD1. The CDR3 here reads CASSSFLTGWGADTQYF. The DNA sequence follows: TGTGCCAGCAGCTCATTCTTGACAGGGTGGGGAGCAGATACGCAGTATTTT.